The 28 T cell receptor beta chains presented below share a single source sample, sequenced in a study of blood T cells in healthy people across ages. The authors ran a second PCR of about 6 to 11 cycles using a sample-barcoded 5' primer and a J-beta primer mix. Via MiXCR, TCRdb re-called the 5' RACE reads, giving one row per CDR3 protein. Of about 640,000 distinct CDR3 sequences in the sample, roughly 58% were seen once. The specimen sequenced was blood. The source is a man aged 60 to 75 in good health.

J is TRBJ2-5 and V is TRBV29-1; 11 bases fit TRBD1. Trimming took 6 bases from V and 11 from J; bases not matched to a gene: 11. Germline loops: CDR1 SQVTM, CDR2 ANQGSEA. This CDR3 contains 13 residues. In nucleotides, the CDR3 is TGCAGCGTCGCCGGGACAGGGGGTGGGGAGCAGTACTTC. It yields the protein CSVAGTGGGEQYF.

This chain links TRBV5-5 with TRBJ2-4; D unclear. The end of the DNA aligns better with TRBJ2-5, so the J call may be wrong. CDR3 length: 17 residues. Germline lookup yields CDR1 SGHKS and CDR2 YYEKEE (reference sequence). This CDR3 is CASSLRAQPQSQETQYF. CDR3 in DNA: TGTGCCAGCAGCTTGAGAGCCCAACCCCAGTCCCAAGAGACCCAGTACTTC.

The genes are TRBV20-1 and TRBJ2-1, with TRBD2 matching over 8 bases. The CDR3 is 13 residues long. The germline V gene encodes CDR1 DFQATT and CDR2 SNEGSKA (reference sequence). After removal of 3 bases from V and 6 bases from J, the junction contained 4 bases not matched to a gene. The CDR3 region has the DNA TGCAGTGCTAGCGGGGGGGCCTCCAATGAGCAGTTCTTC. It translates to CSASGGASNEQFF.

The gene calls are TRBV6-1 and TRBJ1-2, with D possibly matching TRBD1 (6 bases). Trimming shortened V by 7 bases and J by 6 bases, and 18 bases separated the two germline ends. This CDR3 is built from 14 residues. CDR1 is MNHNS and CDR2 is SASEGT in the germline V gene. CDR3 in DNA: TGTGCCAGCAAACACGGGGGGCCGGGTGATGGCTACACCTTC. Its protein is CASKHGGPGDGYTF.

J is TRBJ2-1 and V is TRBV9; 9 bases are a match to TRBD1. This CDR3 region has 14 residues. V was pared by 2 bases and J by 5 bases, with 2 bases of the junction left unmatched. Germline lookup yields CDR1 SGDLS and CDR2 YYNGEE. Here the CDR3 DNA reads TGTGCCAGCAGCGTCTGGACAGGGGACAATGAGCAGTTCTTC. This encodes CASSVWTGDNEQFF. The full variable domain, rest sourced from reference TRBV9 and TRBJ2-1, is DSGVTQTPKHLITATGQRVTLRCSPRSGDLSVYWYQQSLDQGLQFLIQYYNGEERAKGNILERFSAQQFPDLHSELNLSSLELGDSALYFCASSVWTGDNEQFFGPGTRLTVL.

This chain joins TRBV29-1 and TRBJ1-2; a possible D gene is TRBD1 (6 bases). The germline V gene encodes CDR1 SQVTM and CDR2 ANQGSEA. This CDR3 has 13 residues. Trimming cost V 7 bases and J 4 bases, with 16 bases left between them. CDR3 in DNA: TGCAGCGCGATAGACAGGTCTTTCTATGGCTACACCTTC. Amino acid sequence: CSAIDRSFYGYTF.

The rearrangement joins TRBV7-2 to TRBJ2-1; D perhaps matches TRBD2 (6 bases). Gene TRBJ2-7 matches the end of the DNA better, so the J call may be wrong. The CDR3 sequence is 14 residues long. The V gene's germline CDR1 is SGHTA and CDR2 FQGNSA. CDR3 sequence (DNA): TGTGCCAGCAGTCCTCAGCGGGCTTTCAATGAGCAGTACTTC. Its translation is CASSPQRAFNEQYF.

This clonotype was counted only a few times. The V call is TRBV5-1, the J call TRBJ1-6, with 7 bases fitting TRBD1. Trimming took 4 bases from V and 7 from J; bases not matched to a gene: 5. The CDR3 runs to 14 residues. Germline loops: CDR1 SGHRS, CDR2 YFSETQ. This CDR3 reads CASSGQATNSPLHF. The CDR3 DNA reads as TGCGCCAGCAGCGGACAGGCCACCAATTCACCCCTCCACTTT.

This clonotype was recorded a few times. The rearrangement links TRBV10-3 to TRBJ1-2; D ambiguous. The V end was cut by 3 bases, the J end by 4 bases, with 21 bases between. This CDR3 comprises 17 residues. Germline V CDR1 and CDR2: ENHRY, SYGVKD. The CDR3 region is CAISDPGETARPYGYTF. The CDR3 coding sequence is TGTGCCATCAGTGACCCCGGAGAGACCGCCCGACCCTATGGCTACACCTTC.

The gene calls are TRBV5-5 and TRBJ1-1; 9 bases align to TRBD1. With 4 bases clipped from V and 1 base from J, the junction kept 11 bases outside the gene matches. This CDR3 spans 17 amino acids. Per germline, CDR1 SGHKS and CDR2 YYEKEE (reference sequence). The DNA of the CDR3 is TGTGCCAGCAGCCTGGGACAGGGCGGAGTAAAGAACACTGAAGCTTTCTTT. Protein sequence: CASSLGQGGVKNTEAFF.

The J gene is TRBJ1-2, the V gene TRBV20-1, with TRBD1 matching 11 bases. The V gene's germline CDR1 is DFQATT and CDR2 SNEGSKA (reference sequence). CDR3 size: 15 residues. Trimming at V came to 5 bases and at J to 5 bases, leaving 10 bases not matched to a gene. The DNA for the CDR3 is TGCAGTGCTCCTCACCAGGGACAGGGGGAATATGGCTACACCTTC. This gives the protein CSAPHQGQGEYGYTF.

This clonotype occurred a few times. This chain uses TRBV7-9 with TRBJ1-6, with 7 bases matching TRBD1. Trimming at V came to 4 bases and at J to 9 bases, leaving 9 bases not matched to a gene. Germline loops: CDR1 SEHNR, CDR2 FQNEAQ (reference sequence). The CDR3 runs to 15 residues. The CDR3 DNA is TGTGCCAGCAGCTCGCGCGGGACAGTCCCTTCACCCCTCCACTTT. The encoded protein is CASSSRGTVPSPLHF.

V gene TRBV29-1 combines with J gene TRBJ2-5, with D maybe TRBD1 (5 bases). The CDR3 runs 16 residues. V shed 2 bases and J shed 1 base, with 17 bases lying between them. CDR1 SQVTM and CDR2 ANQGSEA come from the germline V gene. CDR3 protein: CSVERRPGQLQETQYF. For the CDR3, the DNA is TGCAGCGTTGAACGTCGGCCAGGGCAGCTCCAAGAGACCCAGTACTTC.

This chain links TRBV5-1 with TRBJ2-6, with D perhaps TRBD1 (6 bases). Germline V gene lookup returns CDR1 SGHRS and CDR2 YFSETQ. V was trimmed by 0 bases and J by 3 bases, leaving 28 bases between them. The CDR3 extends over 22 amino acids. The CDR3: CASSLAGIIWGPLGGGANVLTF. For the CDR3, the DNA is TGCGCCAGCAGCTTGGCCGGGATAATCTGGGGGCCTCTAGGTGGTGGGGCCAACGTCCTGACTTTC.

This clonotype was counted a few times. The chain combines TRBV5-1 with TRBJ2-5, with 10 bases aligning to TRBD1. Germline V gene data show CDR1 as SGHRS and CDR2 as YFSETQ. V was pared by 6 bases and J by 2 bases, with 4 bases of the junction left unmatched. The CDR3 length is 14 residues. This chain's CDR3 is CASKEGQGQETQYF. DNA of the CDR3: TGCGCCAGCAAGGAGGGACAGGGGCAAGAGACCCAGTACTTC.

V and J are TRBV18 and TRBJ1-1; tentative D call: TRBD1 (5 bases). Germline V gene sequence: CDR1 KGHSH, CDR2 LQKENI. This CDR3 is 14 amino acids long. Deletions cut 3 bases from V and 6 bases from J, with 14 bases between. Here the CDR3 reads CASSPRSDTSEAFF. CDR3 DNA sequence: TGTGCCAGCTCACCGAGATCGGACACCTCTGAAGCTTTCTTT.

This clonotype was observed a handful of times. V gene TRBV10-3 combines with J gene TRBJ2-7; D ambiguous. V lost 2 bases and J lost 10, with 15 bases in between. Per the germline V gene, CDR1 is ENHRY and CDR2 is SYGVKD. The CDR3 contains 13 residues. CDR3 bases: TGTGCCATCAGTGAGACCCTCGGCCGAGAACAGTACTTC. It yields the protein CAISETLGREQYF.

This chain joins TRBV2 and TRBJ2-3, with TRBD2 as a possible D gene (5 bases). Germline V lookup: CDR1 SNHLY, CDR2 FYNNEI. The V end was cut by 8 bases, the J end by 4 bases, with 19 bases between. This CDR3 contains 15 residues. For the CDR3, the DNA is TGTGCCAGCTCAGGAGGCACTCTTAGTGCAGATACGCAGTATTTT. Translating gives CASSGGTLSADTQYF.

The gene calls are TRBV2 and TRBJ1-1, with D unresolved. The CDR3 covers 12 residues. With 6 bases removed from V and 1 base from J, the gap between germline ends came to 6 bases. Germline V gives CDR1 SNHLY, CDR2 FYNNEI. The CDR3 loop reads CASRLQNTEAFF. CDR3 DNA: TGTGCCAGCAGACTCCAGAACACTGAAGCTTTCTTT.

Written as DNA, the CDR3 is TGCGCCAGCAGCGTGGAGAGGAGTTCAGAGACCCAGTACTTC. Translated, it gives CASSVERSSETQYF. The genes are TRBV5-1 and TRBJ2-7; D unresolved. The J call is doubtful: the DNA matches TRBJ2-5 better. The germline V gene encodes CDR1 SGHRS and CDR2 YFSETQ. CDR3 length equals 14 residues.

The chain joins TRBV11-2 to TRBJ2-3, with D hard to call. This CDR3 contains 15 residues. V lost 1 base and J 0 bases, leaving 8 bases between the germline ends. Germline V lookup: CDR1 SGHAT, CDR2 FQNNGV. CDR3 residues: CASSLGPSSTDTQYF. CDR3 nucleotide sequence: TGTGCCAGCAGCTTAGGTCCGTCTAGCACAGATACGCAGTATTTT.

CDR3 coding DNA: TGTGCCATCAGTGCCCTCGTTGGACAGGGGGTGAGCTATGGCTACACCTTC. Protein product: CAISALVGQGVSYGYTF. The rearrangement links TRBV10-3 to TRBJ1-2; TRBD1 matches at 10 bases. The ends lost 4 bases at V and 4 bases at J; junction bases unmatched: 12. The CDR3 runs to 17 residues. Germline CDR1 reads ENHRY; CDR2 reads SYGVKD.

V gene TRBV15 combines with J gene TRBJ1-3, with unresolved D. CDR1 is LNHNV and CDR2 is YYDKDF in the germline V gene (reference sequence). CDR3 length: 15 residues. The germline V and J ends were trimmed by 0 bases and 3 bases, with 9 bases remaining between them. In DNA, the CDR3 is TGTGCCACCAGCAGAGAGCAGGTTGTTGGAAACACCATATATTTT. Translated: CATSREQVVGNTIYF.

Many counts were recorded for this clonotype. V gene TRBV4-2 combines with J gene TRBJ2-7; 7 nucleotides line up with TRBD1. CDR1 is LGHNA, CDR2 YNFKEQ, per germline. The V gene end was trimmed by 0 bases and the J gene end by 3 bases; junction bases not matched to a gene: 2. This CDR3 has 14 residues. As DNA, the CDR3 is TGTGCCAGCAGCCAAGAGGACAGGAGCTACGAGCAGTACTTC. Its translation is CASSQEDRSYEQYF.

This clonotype was found a few times. This chain joins TRBV20-1 and TRBJ2-5; TRBD2 matches 7 bases. The DNA end lines up better with TRBJ2-7; the J call may be wrong. In germline, CDR1 is DFQATT, CDR2 SNEGSKA (reference sequence). The CDR3 length is 15 residues. This CDR3 reads CSARDLERGNYEQYF. The DNA for the CDR3 is TGCAGTGCTAGAGATCTCGAGCGGGGCAACTACGAGCAGTACTTC.

The rearrangement links TRBV28 to TRBJ2-4, with D maybe TRBD2 (6 bases). Trimming removed 6 bases from V and 2 bases from J, with 17 bases in between. The CDR3 extends over 16 amino acids. From germline, CDR1 is MDHEN and CDR2 SYDVKM. Written as DNA, the CDR3 is TGTGCCAGCAGCCGAAGGGGAGGAGAAACCAAAAACATTCAGTACTTC. Translating gives CASSRRGGETKNIQYF.

This sequence joins TRBV7-2 and TRBJ2-1, with D tentatively TRBD1 (5 bases). V lost 5 bases and J 9 bases, leaving 14 bases between the germline ends. CDR3 length: 13 amino acids. In germline, CDR1 is SGHTA, CDR2 FQGNSA. CDR3 sequence: CASSPRLRGEQFF. Written as DNA, the CDR3 is TGTGCCAGCAGCCCGCGCCTAAGGGGTGAGCAGTTCTTC.

The chain carries TRBV20-1 and TRBJ2-7, with TRBD2 identical over 7 bases. CDR1 DFQATT and CDR2 SNEGSKA come from the germline V gene (reference sequence). The CDR3 contains 16 residues. V lost 0 bases, J lost 7 bases, and 15 bases stayed unmatched. The CDR3 reads CSARDSGHSSYNEQYF. The CDR3 bases are TGCAGTGCTAGAGATAGCGGGCATAGCTCCTACAATGAGCAGTACTTC.